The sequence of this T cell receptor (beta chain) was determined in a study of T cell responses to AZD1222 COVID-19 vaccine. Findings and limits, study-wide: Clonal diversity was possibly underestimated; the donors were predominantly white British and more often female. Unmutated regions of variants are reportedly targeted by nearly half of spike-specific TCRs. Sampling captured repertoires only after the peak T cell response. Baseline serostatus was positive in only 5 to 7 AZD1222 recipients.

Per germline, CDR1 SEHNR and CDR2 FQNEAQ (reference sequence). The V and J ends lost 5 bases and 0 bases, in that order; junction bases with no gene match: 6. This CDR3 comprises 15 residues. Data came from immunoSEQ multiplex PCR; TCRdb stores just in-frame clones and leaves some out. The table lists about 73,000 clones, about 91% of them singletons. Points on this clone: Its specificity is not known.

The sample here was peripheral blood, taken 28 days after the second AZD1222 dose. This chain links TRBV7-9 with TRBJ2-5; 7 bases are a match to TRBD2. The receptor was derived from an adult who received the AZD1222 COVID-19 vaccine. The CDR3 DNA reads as TGTGCCAGCAGCCCAGGGACTACCTACCAAGAGACCCAGTACTTC. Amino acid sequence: CASSPGTTYQETQYF.